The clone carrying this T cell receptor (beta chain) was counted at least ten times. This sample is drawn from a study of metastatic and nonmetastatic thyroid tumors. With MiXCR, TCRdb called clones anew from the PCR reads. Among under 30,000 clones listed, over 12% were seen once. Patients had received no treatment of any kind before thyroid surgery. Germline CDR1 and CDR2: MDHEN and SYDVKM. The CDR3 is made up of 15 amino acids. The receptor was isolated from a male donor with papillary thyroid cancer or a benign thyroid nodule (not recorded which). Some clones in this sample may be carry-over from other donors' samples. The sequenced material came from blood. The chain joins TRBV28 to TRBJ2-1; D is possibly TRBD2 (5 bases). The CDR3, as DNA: TGTGCGACCCATGAGCGGATGAGGTCCTACAATGAGCAGTTCTTC. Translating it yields CATHERMRSYNEQFF.